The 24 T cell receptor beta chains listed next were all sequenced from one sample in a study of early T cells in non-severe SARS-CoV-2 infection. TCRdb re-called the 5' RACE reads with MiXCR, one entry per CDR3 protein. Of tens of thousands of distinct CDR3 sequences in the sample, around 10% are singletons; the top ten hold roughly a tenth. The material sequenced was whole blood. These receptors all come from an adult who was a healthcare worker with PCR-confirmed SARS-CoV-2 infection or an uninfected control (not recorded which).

The CDR3 reads CASSETVSQETQYF. Here the CDR3 DNA reads TGTGCCAGCAGTGAAACAGTTTCCCAAGAGACCCAGTACTTC. The rearrangement links TRBV25-1 to TRBJ2-5; D unclear. Germline CDR1 reads MGHDK; CDR2 reads SYGVNS. This CDR3 spans 14 amino acids. The V end lost 2 bases, the J end lost 1 base, and 8 bases lay between the germline ends.

CDR3 in amino acids: CASKSLGDEQYF. The CDR3 nucleotides read TGTGCCAGCAAGAGCCTCGGGGACGAGCAGTACTTC. The genes are TRBV12-3 or TRBV12-4 and TRBJ2-7; D may be TRBD2 (5 bases). CDR3 size: 12 residues. Between the trimmed V and J ends, which lost 7 bases and 5 bases, there was a span of 12 bases.

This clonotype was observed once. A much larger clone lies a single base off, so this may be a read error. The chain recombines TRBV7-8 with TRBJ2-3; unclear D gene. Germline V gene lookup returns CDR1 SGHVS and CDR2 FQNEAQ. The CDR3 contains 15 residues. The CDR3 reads CANSLVGGNTDTQYF. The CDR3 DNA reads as TGTGCCAACAGCTTAGTAGGTGGGAACACAGATACGCAGTATTTT.

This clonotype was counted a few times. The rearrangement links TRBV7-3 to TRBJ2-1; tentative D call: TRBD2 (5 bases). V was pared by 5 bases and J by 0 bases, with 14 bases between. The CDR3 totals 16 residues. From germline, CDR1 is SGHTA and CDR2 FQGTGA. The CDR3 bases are TGTGCCAGCAGCCGCCAAGCGGATAGCTCCTACAATGAGCAGTTCTTC. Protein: CASSRQADSSYNEQFF.

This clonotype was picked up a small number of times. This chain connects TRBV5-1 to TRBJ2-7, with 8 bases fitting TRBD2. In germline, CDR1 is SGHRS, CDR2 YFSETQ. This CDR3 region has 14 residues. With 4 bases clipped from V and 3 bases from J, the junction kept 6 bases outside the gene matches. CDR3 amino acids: CASSVTSEGYEQYF. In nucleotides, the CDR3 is TGCGCCAGCAGCGTGACTAGCGAGGGCTACGAGCAGTACTTC.

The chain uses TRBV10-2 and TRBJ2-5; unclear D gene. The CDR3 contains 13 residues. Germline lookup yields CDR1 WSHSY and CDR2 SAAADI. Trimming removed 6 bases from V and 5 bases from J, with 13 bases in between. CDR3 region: CASSKTGGETQYF. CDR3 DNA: TGCGCCAGCAGCAAAACCGGTGGGGAGACCCAGTACTTC.

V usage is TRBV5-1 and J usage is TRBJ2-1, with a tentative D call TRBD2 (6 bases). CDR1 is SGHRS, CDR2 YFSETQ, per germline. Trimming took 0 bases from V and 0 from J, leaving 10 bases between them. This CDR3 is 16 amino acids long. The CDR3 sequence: CASSLVGGSSYNEQFF. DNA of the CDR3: TGCGCCAGCAGCTTGGTTGGGGGGAGCTCCTACAATGAGCAGTTCTTC.

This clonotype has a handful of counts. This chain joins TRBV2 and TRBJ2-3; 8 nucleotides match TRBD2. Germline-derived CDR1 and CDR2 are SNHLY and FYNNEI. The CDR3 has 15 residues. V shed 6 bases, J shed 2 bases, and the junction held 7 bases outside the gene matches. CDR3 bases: TGTGCCAGCAGAAAGGTGCGGGGGGTCACAGATACGCAGTATTTT. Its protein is CASRKVRGVTDTQYF.

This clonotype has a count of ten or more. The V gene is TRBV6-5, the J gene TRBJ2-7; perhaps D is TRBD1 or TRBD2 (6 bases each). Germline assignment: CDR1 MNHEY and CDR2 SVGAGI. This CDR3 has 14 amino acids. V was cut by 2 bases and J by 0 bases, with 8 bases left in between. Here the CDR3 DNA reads TGTGCCAGCAGTTACGGAGGGGGCTCCTACGAGCAGTACTTC. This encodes CASSYGGGSYEQYF.

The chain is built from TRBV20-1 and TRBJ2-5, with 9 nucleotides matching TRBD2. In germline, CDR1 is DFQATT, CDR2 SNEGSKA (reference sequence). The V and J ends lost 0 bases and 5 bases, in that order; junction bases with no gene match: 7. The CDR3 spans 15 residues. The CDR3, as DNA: TGCAGTGCTAGAGATCGGCGGGGGGGCCGGGAGACCCAGTACTTC. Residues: CSARDRRGGRETQYF.

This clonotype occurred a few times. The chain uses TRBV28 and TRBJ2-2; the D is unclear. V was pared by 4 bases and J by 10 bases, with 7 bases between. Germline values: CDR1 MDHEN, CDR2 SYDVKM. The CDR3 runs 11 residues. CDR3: CASSSPKELFF. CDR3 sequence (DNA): TGTGCCAGCAGTTCCCCCAAGGAGCTGTTTTTT.

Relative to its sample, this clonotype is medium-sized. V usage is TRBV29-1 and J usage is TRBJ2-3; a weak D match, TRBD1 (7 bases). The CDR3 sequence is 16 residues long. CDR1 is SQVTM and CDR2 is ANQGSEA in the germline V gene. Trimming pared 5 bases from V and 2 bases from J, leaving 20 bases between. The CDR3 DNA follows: TGCAGCGTTTACCTCCAGGGGGGAGCCGTCACAGATACGCAGTATTTT. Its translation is CSVYLQGGAVTDTQYF.

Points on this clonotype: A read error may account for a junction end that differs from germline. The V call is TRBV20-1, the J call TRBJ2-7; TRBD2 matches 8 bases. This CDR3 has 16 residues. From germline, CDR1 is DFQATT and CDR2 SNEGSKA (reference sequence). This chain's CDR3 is CRARDPRTSGTYEQYF. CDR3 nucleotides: TGCAGAGCTAGAGATCCCCGTACTAGCGGAACCTACGAGCAGTACTTC.

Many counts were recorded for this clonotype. CDR3 in DNA: TGTGCCTGGAGTGTTTGGACGAACACTGAAGCTTTCTTT. Its translation: CAWSVWTNTEAFF. V gene TRBV30 combines with J gene TRBJ1-1; D gene unclear. Trimming took 0 bases from V and 1 from J, leaving 6 bases between them. The CDR3 totals 13 residues. The germline V gene encodes CDR1 GTSNPN and CDR2 SVGIG (reference sequence). Supplemented by reference TRBV30 and TRBJ1-1, the full variable domain reads SQTIHQWPATLVQPVGSPLSLECTVEGTSNPNLYWYRQAAGRGLQLLFYSVGIGQISSEVPQNLSASRPQDRQFILSSKKLLLSDSGFYLCAWSVWTNTEAFFGQGTRLTVV.

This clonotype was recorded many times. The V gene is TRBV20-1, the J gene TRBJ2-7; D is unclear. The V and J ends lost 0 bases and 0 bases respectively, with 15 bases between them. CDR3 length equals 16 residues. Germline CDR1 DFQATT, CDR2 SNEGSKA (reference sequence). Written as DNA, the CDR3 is TGCAGTGCTAGAGATCTCTTGGCTAGAAGCTCCTACGAGCAGTACTTC. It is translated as CSARDLLARSSYEQYF.

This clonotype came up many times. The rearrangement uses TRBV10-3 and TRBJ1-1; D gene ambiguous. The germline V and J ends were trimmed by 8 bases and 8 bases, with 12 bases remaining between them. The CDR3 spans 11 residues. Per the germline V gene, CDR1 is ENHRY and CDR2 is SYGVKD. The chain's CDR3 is CAIGIQEEAFF. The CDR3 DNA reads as TGTGCCATCGGGATCCAGGAAGAAGCTTTCTTT.

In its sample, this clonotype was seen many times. CDR3 DNA: TGCGCCAGCAGCGACGGGAGACAGGGCCTAAGCAAGTCTGGGGCCAACGTCCTGACTTTC. It yields the protein CASSDGRQGLSKSGANVLTF. The chain combines TRBV4-1 with TRBJ2-6; weak D call: TRBD1 (7 bases). This CDR3 contains 20 residues. V lost 5 bases and J 1 base, leaving 24 bases between the germline ends. Germline-derived CDR1 and CDR2 are MGHRA and YSYEKL.

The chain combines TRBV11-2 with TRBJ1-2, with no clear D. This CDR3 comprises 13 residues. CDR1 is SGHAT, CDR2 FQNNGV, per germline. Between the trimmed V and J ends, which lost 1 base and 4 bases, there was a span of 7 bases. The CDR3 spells CASSLGSSYGYTF. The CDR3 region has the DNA TGTGCCAGCAGCTTAGGGAGTAGCTATGGCTACACCTTC. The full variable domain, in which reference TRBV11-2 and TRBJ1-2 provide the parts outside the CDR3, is EAGVAQSPRYKIIEKRQSVAFWCNPISGHATLYWYQQILGQGPKLLIQFQNNGVVDDSQLPKDRFSAERLKGVDSTLKIQPAKLEDSAVYLCASSLGSSYGYTFGSGTRLTVV.

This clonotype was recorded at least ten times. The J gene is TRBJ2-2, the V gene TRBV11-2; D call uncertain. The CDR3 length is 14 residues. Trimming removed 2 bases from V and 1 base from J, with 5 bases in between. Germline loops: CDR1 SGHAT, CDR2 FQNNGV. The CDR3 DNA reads TGTGCCAGCAGCTTAATGAGGAACACCGGGGAGCTGTTTTTT. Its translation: CASSLMRNTGELFF.

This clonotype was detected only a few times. CDR3: CATSDSDRAYGYTF. The CDR3 DNA reads TGTGCCACCAGTGACTCGGACAGGGCATATGGCTACACCTTC. The J gene is TRBJ1-2, the V gene TRBV24-1; 8 bases align to TRBD1. The germline CDR1 and CDR2 sequences are KGHDR and SFDVKD. The CDR3 has 14 amino acids. The ends lost 4 bases at V and 5 bases at J; junction bases unmatched: 5.

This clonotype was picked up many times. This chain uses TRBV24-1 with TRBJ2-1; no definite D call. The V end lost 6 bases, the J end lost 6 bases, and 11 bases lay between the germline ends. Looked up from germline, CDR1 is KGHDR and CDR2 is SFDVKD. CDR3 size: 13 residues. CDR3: CATSSWGLNEQFF. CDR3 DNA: TGTGCCACCAGTTCTTGGGGTCTCAATGAGCAGTTCTTC.

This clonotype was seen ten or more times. The DNA of the CDR3 is TGTGCCAGCTCACCAGATTTGGTAGAGGGTATGGCTTTCTTT. Translation gives CASSPDLVEGMAFF. The rearrangement links TRBV18 to TRBJ1-1; the D is unclear. From germline, CDR1 is KGHSH and CDR2 LQKENI. The germline V and J ends were trimmed by 2 bases and 11 bases, with 18 bases remaining between them. The length of the CDR3 is 14 residues.

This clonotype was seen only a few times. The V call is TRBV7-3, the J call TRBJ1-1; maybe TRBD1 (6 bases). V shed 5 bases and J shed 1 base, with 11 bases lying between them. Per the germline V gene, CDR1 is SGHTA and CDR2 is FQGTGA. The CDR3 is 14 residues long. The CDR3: CASSLGHPNTEAFF. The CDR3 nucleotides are TGTGCCAGCAGCCTGGGACACCCGAACACTGAAGCTTTCTTT.

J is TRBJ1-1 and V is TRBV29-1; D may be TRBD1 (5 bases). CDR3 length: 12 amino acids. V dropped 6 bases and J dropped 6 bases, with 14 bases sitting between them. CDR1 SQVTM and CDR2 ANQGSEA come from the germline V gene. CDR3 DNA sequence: TGCAGCGTCACGCAGGGAGGTTCTGAAGCTTTCTTT. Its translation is CSVTQGGSEAFF.